This T cell receptor beta chain was identified in a study of blood T cell repertoires in COVID-19. Study background: Researchers got acute and convalescent COVID-19 samples from the United States, Italy and Spain. In each case, the material was cDNA or gDNA derived from T cells, B-cell-depleted T cells, or PBMCs.

Repertoires were generated with immunoSEQ multiplex PCR, while TCRdb's copy carries only in-frame clones and drops some. The sample lists roughly 230,000 clones, approximately 88% occurring once. The germline CDR1 and CDR2 sequences are MNHEY and SVGEGT. There are 12 residues in the CDR3. V was clipped by 0 bases and J by 6 bases, with 6 bases between them. The clonotype was recovered from a human donor in a cohort sampled during active COVID-19. Input material: peripheral blood. This chain uses TRBV6-2 or TRBV6-3 with TRBJ2-7; D not certain. CDR3 coding DNA: TGTGCCAGCAGTTACTCCCGGGTCGAGCAGTACTTC. Its protein product is CASSYSRVEQYF.